This section outlines one T cell receptor beta chain sequence together with its context. This sample was taken from a study of blood T cell repertoires in COVID-19. Profiling relied on immunoSEQ multiplex PCR, and the TCRdb table lists in-frame clones only, not all of them. Of over 150,000 clones listed, around 82% are singletons. The CDR3 loop spans 16 amino acids. Germline V CDR1 and CDR2: SGHTA, FQGTGA. Trimming removed 4 bases at V and 6 bases at J, with 20 bases between. The receptor's source is a woman aged 70-85 years who had recovered from COVID-19. What was sequenced was peripheral blood. The J gene is TRBJ2-3, the V gene TRBV7-3; D is uncertain. Written as DNA, the CDR3 is TGTGCCAGCAGCTCCTCAGGCCCTACACCCGGCGATACGCAGTATTTT. The encoded protein is CASSSSGPTPGDTQYF.